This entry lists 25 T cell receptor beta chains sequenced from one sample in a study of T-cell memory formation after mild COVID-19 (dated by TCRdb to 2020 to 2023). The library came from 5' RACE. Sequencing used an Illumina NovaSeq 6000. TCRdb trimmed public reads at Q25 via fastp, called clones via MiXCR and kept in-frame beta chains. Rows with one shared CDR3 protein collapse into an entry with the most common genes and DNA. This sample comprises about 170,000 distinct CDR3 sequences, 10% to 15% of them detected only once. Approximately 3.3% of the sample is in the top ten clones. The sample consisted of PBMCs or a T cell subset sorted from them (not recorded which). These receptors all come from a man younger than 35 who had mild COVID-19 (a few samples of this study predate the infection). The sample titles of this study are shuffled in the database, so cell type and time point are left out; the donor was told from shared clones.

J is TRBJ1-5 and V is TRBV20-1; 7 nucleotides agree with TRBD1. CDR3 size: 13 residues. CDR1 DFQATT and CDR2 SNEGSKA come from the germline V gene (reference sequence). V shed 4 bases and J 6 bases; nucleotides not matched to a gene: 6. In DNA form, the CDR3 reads TGCAGTGCTAAAGTGACAGGGAGTCAGCCCCAGCATTTT. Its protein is CSAKVTGSQPQHF.

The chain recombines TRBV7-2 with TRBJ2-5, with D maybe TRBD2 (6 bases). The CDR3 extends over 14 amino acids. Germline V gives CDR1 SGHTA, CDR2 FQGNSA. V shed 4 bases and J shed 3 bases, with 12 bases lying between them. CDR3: CASSSRVAEETQYF. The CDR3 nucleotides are TGTGCCAGCAGCTCCCGGGTAGCGGAAGAGACCCAGTACTTC.

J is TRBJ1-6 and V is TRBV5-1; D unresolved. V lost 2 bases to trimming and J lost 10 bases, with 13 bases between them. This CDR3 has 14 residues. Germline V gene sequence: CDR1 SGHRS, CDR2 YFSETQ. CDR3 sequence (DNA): TGCGCCAGCAGCTTAATGGGGAGGGAGTCACCCCTCCACTTT. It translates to CASSLMGRESPLHF.

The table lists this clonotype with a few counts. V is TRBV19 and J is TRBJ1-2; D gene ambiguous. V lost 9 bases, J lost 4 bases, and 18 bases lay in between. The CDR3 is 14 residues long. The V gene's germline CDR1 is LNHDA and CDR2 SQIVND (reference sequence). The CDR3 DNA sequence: TGTGCCAGCATGGGTTTCAGCTTGTCCTATGGCTACACCTTC. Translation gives CASMGFSLSYGYTF.

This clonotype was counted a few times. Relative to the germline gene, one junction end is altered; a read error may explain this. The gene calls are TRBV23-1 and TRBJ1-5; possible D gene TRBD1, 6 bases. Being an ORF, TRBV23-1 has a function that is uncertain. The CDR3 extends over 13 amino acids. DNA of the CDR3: TGCGCCGGCAGGGGACGGGGCAATCAGCCCCAGCATTTT. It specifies CAGRGRGNQPQHF.

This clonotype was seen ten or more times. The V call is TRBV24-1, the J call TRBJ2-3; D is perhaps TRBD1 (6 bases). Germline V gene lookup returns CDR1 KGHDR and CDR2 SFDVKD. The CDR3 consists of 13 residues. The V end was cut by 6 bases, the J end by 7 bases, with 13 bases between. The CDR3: CATSRAGENTQYF. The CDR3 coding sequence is TGTGCCACCAGTCGGGCAGGGGAGAATACGCAGTATTTT.

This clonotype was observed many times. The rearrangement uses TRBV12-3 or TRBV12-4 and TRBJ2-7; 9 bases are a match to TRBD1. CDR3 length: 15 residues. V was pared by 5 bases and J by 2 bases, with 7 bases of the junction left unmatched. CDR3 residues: CASSPGTGLTYEQYF. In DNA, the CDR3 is TGTGCCAGCAGTCCCGGGACAGGGCTGACCTACGAGCAGTACTTC.

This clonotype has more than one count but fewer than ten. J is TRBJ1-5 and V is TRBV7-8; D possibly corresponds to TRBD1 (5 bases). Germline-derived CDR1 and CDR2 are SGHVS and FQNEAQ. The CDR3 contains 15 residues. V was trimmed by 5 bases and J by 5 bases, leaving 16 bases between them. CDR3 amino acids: CASSPMWGTDQPQHF. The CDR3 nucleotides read TGTGCCAGCAGCCCAATGTGGGGGACGGATCAGCCCCAGCATTTT.

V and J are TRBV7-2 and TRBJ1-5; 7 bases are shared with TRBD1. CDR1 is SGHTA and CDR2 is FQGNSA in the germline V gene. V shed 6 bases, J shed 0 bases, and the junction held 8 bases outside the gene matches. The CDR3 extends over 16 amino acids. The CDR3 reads CASRPTGAYSNQPQHF. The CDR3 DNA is TGTGCCAGCAGACCCACAGGGGCTTATAGCAATCAGCCCCAGCATTTT.

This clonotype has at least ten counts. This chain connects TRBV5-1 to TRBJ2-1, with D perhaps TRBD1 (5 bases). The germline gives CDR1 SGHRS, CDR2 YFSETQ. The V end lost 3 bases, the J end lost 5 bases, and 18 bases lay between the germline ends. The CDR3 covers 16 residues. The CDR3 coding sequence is TGCGCCAGCAGCTACGCCCGAGACAGCAAAAACAATGAGCAGTTCTTC. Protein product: CASSYARDSKNNEQFF.

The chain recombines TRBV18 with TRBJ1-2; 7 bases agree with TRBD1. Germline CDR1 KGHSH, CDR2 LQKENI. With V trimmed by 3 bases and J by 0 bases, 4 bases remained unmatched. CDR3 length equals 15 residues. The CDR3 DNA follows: TGTGCCAGCTCACCCGGGACAGTTACTAACTATGGCTACACCTTC. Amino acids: CASSPGTVTNYGYTF.

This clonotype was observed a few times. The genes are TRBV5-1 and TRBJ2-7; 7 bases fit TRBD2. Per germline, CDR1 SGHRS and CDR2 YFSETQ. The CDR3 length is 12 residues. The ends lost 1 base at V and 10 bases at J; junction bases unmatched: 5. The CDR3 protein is CASSLSGVAQYF. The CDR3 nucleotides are TGCGCCAGCAGCTTGAGCGGGGTGGCACAGTACTTC.

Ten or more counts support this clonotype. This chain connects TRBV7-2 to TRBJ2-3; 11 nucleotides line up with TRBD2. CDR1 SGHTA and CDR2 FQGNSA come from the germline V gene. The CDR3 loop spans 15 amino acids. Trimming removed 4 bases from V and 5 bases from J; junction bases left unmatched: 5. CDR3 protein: CASSSTTSGGDTQYF. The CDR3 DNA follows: TGTGCCAGCAGCTCCACTACTAGCGGGGGAGATACGCAGTATTTT.

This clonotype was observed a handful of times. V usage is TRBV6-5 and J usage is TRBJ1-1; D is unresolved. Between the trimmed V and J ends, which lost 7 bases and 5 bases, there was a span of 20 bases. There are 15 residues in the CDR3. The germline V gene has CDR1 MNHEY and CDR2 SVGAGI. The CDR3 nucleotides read TGTGCCAGCACCCTCCGGGCCACTGGTGGAACTGAAGCTTTCTTT. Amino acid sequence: CASTLRATGGTEAFF.

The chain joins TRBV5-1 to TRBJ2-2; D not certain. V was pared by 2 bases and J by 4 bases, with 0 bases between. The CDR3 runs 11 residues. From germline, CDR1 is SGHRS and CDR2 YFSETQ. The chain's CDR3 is CASSFTGELFF. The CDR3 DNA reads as TGCGCCAGCAGCTTCACCGGGGAGCTGTTTTTT.

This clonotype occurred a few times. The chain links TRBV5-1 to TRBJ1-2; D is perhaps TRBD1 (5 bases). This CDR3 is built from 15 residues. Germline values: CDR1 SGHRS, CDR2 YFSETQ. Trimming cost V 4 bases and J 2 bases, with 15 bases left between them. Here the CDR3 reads CASSPDATENYGYTF. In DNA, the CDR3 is TGCGCCAGCAGCCCGGACGCGACAGAGAACTATGGCTACACCTTC.

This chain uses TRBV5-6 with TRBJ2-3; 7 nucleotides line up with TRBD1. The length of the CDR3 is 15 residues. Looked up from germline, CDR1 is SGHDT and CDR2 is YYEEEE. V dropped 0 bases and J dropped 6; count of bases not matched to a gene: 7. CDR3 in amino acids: CASSLDVLGQDTQYF. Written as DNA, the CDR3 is TGTGCCAGCAGCTTGGACGTTTTGGGACAGGATACGCAGTATTTT.

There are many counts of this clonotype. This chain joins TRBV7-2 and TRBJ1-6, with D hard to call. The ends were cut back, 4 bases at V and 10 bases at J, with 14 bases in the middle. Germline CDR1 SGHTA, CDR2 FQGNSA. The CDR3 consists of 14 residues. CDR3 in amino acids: CASSSAYGRSPLHF. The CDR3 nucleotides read TGTGCCAGCAGCTCAGCCTACGGCCGATCACCCCTCCACTTT.

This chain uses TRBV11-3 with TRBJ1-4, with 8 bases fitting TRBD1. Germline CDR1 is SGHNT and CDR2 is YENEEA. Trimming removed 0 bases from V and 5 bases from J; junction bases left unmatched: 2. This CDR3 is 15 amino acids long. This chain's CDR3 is CASSLDRTGNEKLFF. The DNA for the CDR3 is TGTGCCAGCAGCTTAGATCGGACAGGGAATGAAAAACTGTTTTTT.

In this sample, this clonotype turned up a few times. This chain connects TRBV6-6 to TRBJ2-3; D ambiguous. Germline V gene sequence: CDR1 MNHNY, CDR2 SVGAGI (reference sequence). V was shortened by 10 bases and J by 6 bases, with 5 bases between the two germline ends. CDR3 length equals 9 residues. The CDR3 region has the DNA TGTGCCATCGGTGATACGCAGTATTTT. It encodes CAIGDTQYF.

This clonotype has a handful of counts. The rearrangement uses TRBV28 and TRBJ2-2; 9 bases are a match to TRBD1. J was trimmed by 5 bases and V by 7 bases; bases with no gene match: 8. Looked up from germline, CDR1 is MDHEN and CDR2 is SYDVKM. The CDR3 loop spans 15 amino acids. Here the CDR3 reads CASTNGGQGTGELFF. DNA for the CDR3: TGTGCCAGCACCAATGGGGGACAGGGAACCGGGGAGCTGTTTTTT.

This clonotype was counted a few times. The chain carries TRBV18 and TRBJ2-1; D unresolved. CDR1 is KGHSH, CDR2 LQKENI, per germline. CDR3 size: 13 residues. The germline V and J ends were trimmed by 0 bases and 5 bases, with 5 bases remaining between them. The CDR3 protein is CASSPPTHNEQFF. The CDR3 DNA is TGTGCCAGCTCACCACCTACCCACAATGAGCAGTTCTTC.

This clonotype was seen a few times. CDR3 sequence: CASSASWPPFYNEQFF. CDR3 DNA: TGTGCCAGCAGTGCATCCTGGCCCCCCTTCTACAATGAGCAGTTCTTC. V and J are TRBV6-1 and TRBJ2-1; D is uncertain. The CDR3 has 16 amino acids. The germline V and J ends were trimmed by 4 bases and 3 bases, with 16 bases remaining between them. The V gene's germline CDR1 is MNHNS and CDR2 SASEGT.

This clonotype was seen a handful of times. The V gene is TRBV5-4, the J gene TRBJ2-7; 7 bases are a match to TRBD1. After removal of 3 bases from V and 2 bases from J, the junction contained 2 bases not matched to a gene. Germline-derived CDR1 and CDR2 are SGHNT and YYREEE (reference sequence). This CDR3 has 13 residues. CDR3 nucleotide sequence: TGTGCCAGCAGCTGGGACAGAACCTACGAGCAGTACGTC. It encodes CASSWDRTYEQYV.

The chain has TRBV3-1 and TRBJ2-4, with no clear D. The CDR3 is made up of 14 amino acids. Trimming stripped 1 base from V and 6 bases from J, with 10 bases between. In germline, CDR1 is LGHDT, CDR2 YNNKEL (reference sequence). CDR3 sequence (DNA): TGTGCCAGCAGCCAAGGTGTCCAGGCAAACATTCAGTACTTC. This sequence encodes CASSQGVQANIQYF.